Below, one TCR beta chain is given with its context. Antigen unknown. Time point in this sample: sample taken at primary tumor resection. Via MiXCR, TCRdb re-called the 5' RACE reads, giving one row per CDR3 protein. The repertoire holds over 1,000 distinct CDR3 sequences, with approximately 14% as singletons. These data originate in a study of spatial heterogeneity in lung cancer. Study information: Alpha-chain sequences were consistently detected less often than beta-chain sequences. Study observations and caveats: Expanded intratumoral alpha and beta TCR counts tracked tumor mutation counts.

This TCR was recovered from a male donor with early-stage non-small cell lung cancer. The sample was lung tumor tissue, taken at surgery.

The CDR3 loop is CASSSPSGGEETQYF. As DNA, the CDR3 is TGTGCCAGCAGTTCTCCTAGCGGGGGGGAAGAGACCCAGTACTTC. The chain has TRBV6-5 and TRBJ2-5; 12 nucleotides align to TRBD2. J lost 3 bases, V lost 4 bases, and 3 bases had no gene match. The CDR3 extends over 15 amino acids. CDR1 and CDR2 from the germline V gene are MNHEY and SVGAGI.